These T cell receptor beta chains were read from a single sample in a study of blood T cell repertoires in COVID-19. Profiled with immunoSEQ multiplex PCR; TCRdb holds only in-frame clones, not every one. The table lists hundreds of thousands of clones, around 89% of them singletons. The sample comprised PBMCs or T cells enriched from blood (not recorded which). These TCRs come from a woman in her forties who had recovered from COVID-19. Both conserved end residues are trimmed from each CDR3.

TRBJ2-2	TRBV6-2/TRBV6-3	ASSSAGVSNTGELF
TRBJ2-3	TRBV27	AGYEAGAADTQY
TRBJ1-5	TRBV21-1	ASSKGAGHSNQPQH
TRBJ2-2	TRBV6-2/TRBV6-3	ASSLGGGRTGELF
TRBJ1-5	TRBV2	ASSDRFNQPQH
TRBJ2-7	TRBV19	ASGRAGVSYEQY
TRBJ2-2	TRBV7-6	ASSLEGRETGELF
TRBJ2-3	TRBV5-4	ASSLGTSGIYTSTDTQY
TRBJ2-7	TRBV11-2	ASSLGGQLGYEQY
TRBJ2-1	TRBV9	ASSERRLAGEFWSSYNEQF
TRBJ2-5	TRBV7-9	ASSLTPDRGQYQETQY
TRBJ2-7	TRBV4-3	ASSQEWTSGRAPH
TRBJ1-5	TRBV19	ASAGTGNQPQH
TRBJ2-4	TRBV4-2	ASSQGLAGLAKNIQY
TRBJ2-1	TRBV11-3	ASSSGVVSYNEQF
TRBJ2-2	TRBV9	ASTGGTLPGELF
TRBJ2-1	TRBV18	ASSPRQGDNEQF
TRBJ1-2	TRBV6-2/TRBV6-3	ASSYYQVNDGYT
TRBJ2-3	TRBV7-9	ASSLGQGYTDTQY
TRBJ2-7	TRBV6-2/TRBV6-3	ASSGPGQVTYEQY
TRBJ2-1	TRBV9	ASSVGSSGRYEQF
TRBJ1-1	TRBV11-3	ASSLEGGRDTEAF
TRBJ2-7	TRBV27	ASRDTGGYEQY
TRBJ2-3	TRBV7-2	ASSGGGTNPDTQY
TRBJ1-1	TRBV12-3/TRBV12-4	ASSSTGGTEAF
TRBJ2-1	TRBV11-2	ASSFDRSSSYNEQF
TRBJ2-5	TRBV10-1	ASSIQGARETQY
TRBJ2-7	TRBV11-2	ASSIREVSEQY
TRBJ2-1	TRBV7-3	ASSPGDTSYNEQF
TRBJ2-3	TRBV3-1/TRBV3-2	ASSGTQKEDTQY
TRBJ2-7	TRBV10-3	ATAGTGPLEQC
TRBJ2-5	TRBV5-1	ASSFGRDQETQY
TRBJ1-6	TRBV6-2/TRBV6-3	ASSTDRRNSPLH
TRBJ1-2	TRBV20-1	SASLAGGSGYT
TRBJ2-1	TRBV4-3	ASSQGTSEVNEQF
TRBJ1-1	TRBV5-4	ASSLQSNTEAF
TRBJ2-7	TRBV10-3	AISESGGRAFEQY
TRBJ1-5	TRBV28	ASSFWTGEINQPQH